The rows below give T cell receptor beta chains drawn from one sample of a study of cytomegalovirus exposure and HLA in healthy donors. TCRdb's copy holds only in-frame clones and misses some; the assay was immunoSEQ multiplex PCR. Found here are tens of thousands of clones; the top ten clones hold 3.5% to 4%. Source material: PBMCs. These receptors were obtained from a male donor in good health and CMV-seronegative. Both conserved end residues are part of each CDR3. The order of the fields is V gene, D gene, J gene, clone size, CDR3 protein, CDR3 DNA. The D gene is left open where the match is weak. Not all rows give a size; the values are once, few, many and, for expanded clones, a class.

>TRBV30|TRBD2|TRBJ2-1|.
CAGSFIERGDNEQFF
TGTGCCGGGAGCTTCATCGAGCGGGGCGACAATGAGCAGTTCTTC
>TRBV18|TRBD1|TRBJ1-2|.
CASSPLQGADNYGYTF
TGTGCCAGCTCACCTTTACAGGGGGCAGATAACTATGGCTACACCTTC
>TRBV10-3|.|TRBJ1-3|.
CAISEGTRSGNTIYF
TGTGCCATCAGTGAGGGGACACGCTCTGGAAACACCATATATTTT
>TRBV10-3|TRBD1|TRBJ1-1|.
CAIRSGGPNTEAFF
TGTGCCATCCGTTCAGGGGGACCGAACACTGAAGCTTTCTTT
>TRBV5-1|TRBD2|TRBJ2-1|.
CASRGTSGRNEQFF
TGCGCCAGCAGAGGGACTAGCGGGAGAAATGAGCAGTTCTTC
>TRBV5-4|.|TRBJ2-7|.
CASSYSSYEQYF
TGTGCCAGCAGCTATTCGTCCTACGAGCAGTACTTC
>TRBV7-2|.|TRBJ2-1|.
CASSLGASSYNEQFF
TGTGCCAGCAGCTTAGGGGCGAGCTCCTACAATGAGCAGTTCTTC
>TRBV4-2|.|TRBJ2-1|.
CASSQRRKGDNEQFF
TGTGCCAGCAGCCAAAGGAGGAAGGGGGACAATGAGCAGTTCTTC
>TRBV5-1|TRBD1|TRBJ2-3|.
CASSPPGQSTDTQYF
TGCGCCAGCAGCCCTCCGGGACAGAGCACAGATACGCAGTATTTT
>TRBV7-2|.|TRBJ1-2|.
CASSNDQGEGYGYTF
TGTGCCAGCAGCAACGACCAAGGGGAAGGGTATGGCTACACCTTC
>TRBV27|.|TRBJ2-5|.
CASSDRVDGKTQYF
TGTGCCAGCAGTGATCGGGTGGACGGGAAGACCCAGTACTTC
>TRBV4-2|.|TRBJ1-6|.
CASSQEPGLNSPLHF
TGTGCCAGCAGCCAAGAGCCAGGACTTAATTCACCCCTCCACTTT
>TRBV13|TRBD2|TRBJ2-7|.
CASSLRTSSYEQYF
TGTGCCAGCAGCTTAAGGACTAGTTCCTACGAGCAGTACTTC
>TRBV29-1|.|TRBJ2-3|.
CSVDGGSTDTQYF
TGCAGCGTTGACGGGGGAAGCACAGATACGCAGTATTTT
>TRBV28|.|TRBJ2-7|.
CASSLFREQYF
TGTGCCAGCAGTCTCTTCCGCGAGCAGTACTTC
>TRBV7-2|TRBD1|TRBJ2-3|.
CASSLRQGSTDTQYF
TGTGCCAGCAGCTTGAGACAGGGTAGCACAGATACGCAGTATTTT
>TRBV7-9|TRBD1|TRBJ1-2|.
CASSLARTGSYGYTF
TGTGCCAGCAGCTTAGCCCGGACAGGGAGCTATGGCTACACCTTC
>TRBV10-1|TRBD1|TRBJ2-5|.
CASSAARDRERETQYF
TGCGCCAGCAGTGCGGCCCGGGACAGGGAGCGAGAGACCCAGTACTTC
>TRBV2|.|TRBJ1-1|.
CARIYATEAFF
TGTGCCAGAATCTACGCGACTGAAGCTTTCTTT
>TRBV4-2|.|TRBJ2-1|.
CASSQDFTSSYNEQFF
TGTGCCAGCAGCCAAGATTTCACGAGCTCCTACAATGAGCAGTTCTTC
>TRBV5-1|TRBD1|TRBJ2-4|.
CASSLGDRVFLSKNIQYF
TGCGCCAGCAGCTTAGGGGACAGGGTATTTCTGAGCAAAAACATTCAGTACTTC
>TRBV4-1|.|TRBJ1-2|.
CASSQREGWHGYTF
TGCGCCAGCAGCCAAAGGGAGGGGTGGCATGGCTACACCTTC
>TRBV5-5|TRBD2|TRBJ2-5|.
CASSLLVTSGREETQYF
TGTGCCAGCAGCTTGTTAGTGACTAGCGGGAGAGAGGAGACCCAGTACTTC
>TRBV28|.|TRBJ1-3|.
CASSLDSLTGNTIYF
TGTGCCAGCAGTTTAGACTCGCTGACTGGAAACACCATATATTTT
>TRBV6-5|.|TRBJ2-1|.
CASSYSEVPHNEQFF
TGTGCCAGCAGTTACAGCGAGGTCCCCCACAATGAGCAGTTCTTC
>TRBV10-3|.|TRBJ1-1|.
CAISDPGTPDFEAFF
TGTGCCATCAGTGACCCCGGGACTCCAGATTTTGAAGCTTTCTTT
>TRBV19|.|TRBJ2-1|.
CASSNQRDYEQFF
TGTGCCAGTAGTAACCAGAGGGACTATGAGCAGTTCTTC
>TRBV28|TRBD1|TRBJ1-2|.
CAIRAGQGPGGYTF
TGTGCCATCAGAGCCGGACAGGGGCCAGGAGGCTACACCTTC
>TRBV28|TRBD2|TRBJ2-1|.
CASSLLAGVYNEQFF
TGTGCCAGCAGTTTATTAGCGGGGGTTTACAATGAGCAGTTCTTC
>TRBV5-1|TRBD2|TRBJ2-7|.
CASSLTIAGGPREQYF
TGCGCCAGCAGCCTTACTATAGCGGGAGGGCCACGCGAGCAGTACTTC
>TRBV5-6|TRBD2|TRBJ2-3|.
CASSRGSSGASTDTQYF
TGTGCCAGCAGCCGGGGTTCCAGCGGGGCTAGCACAGATACGCAGTATTTT
>TRBV6-1|.|TRBJ2-5|.
CASSEALEAQYF
TGTGCCAGCAGTGAAGCTTTGGAGGCCCAGTACTTC
>TRBV28|TRBD2|TRBJ2-1|.
CASRSRTSGTYNEQFF
TGTGCCAGCAGATCCCGGACTAGCGGGACATACAATGAGCAGTTCTTC
>TRBV15|.|TRBJ2-7|.
CATSRDNRRAGEGYEQYF
TGTGCCACCAGCAGAGATAACCGTCGGGCAGGGGAAGGCTACGAGCAGTACTTC
>TRBV19|.|TRBJ2-1|.
CASSKGGGTNEQFF
TGTGCCAGTAGTAAAGGTGGAGGGACCAATGAGCAGTTCTTC
>TRBV19|TRBD1|TRBJ1-2|.
CASSRTGENYGYTF
TGTGCCAGTAGTAGAACAGGGGAGAACTATGGCTACACCTTC
>TRBV30|.|TRBJ1-5|.
CAWSASVQPQHF
TGTGCCTGGAGTGCCTCTGTACAGCCCCAGCATTTT
>TRBV5-1|TRBD1|TRBJ1-1|.
CASSGDRGHRGTEAFF
TGCGCCAGCAGCGGGGACAGGGGGCACCGAGGCACTGAAGCTTTCTTT
>TRBV4-1|.|TRBJ2-2|.
CASSQVWGAGELFF
TGCGCCAGCAGCCAAGTCTGGGGGGCCGGGGAGCTGTTTTTT
>TRBV11-2|.|TRBJ2-7|.
CASSRGQGGAYEQYF
TGTGCCAGCAGCCGCGGACAGGGAGGGGCCTACGAGCAGTACTTC
>TRBV5-1|TRBD2|TRBJ2-2|.
CASSLRAGVGPGELFF
TGCGCCAGCAGCTTGCGAGCGGGGGTAGGCCCCGGGGAGCTGTTTTTT
>TRBV9|.|TRBJ2-1|.
CASSVDEDEQFF
TGTGCCAGCAGCGTAGACGAGGATGAGCAGTTCTTC
>TRBV9|TRBD2|TRBJ2-3|.
CASSSRLAGWGADTQYF
TGTGCCAGCAGCTCCCGACTAGCGGGATGGGGGGCAGATACGCAGTATTTT
>TRBV28|TRBD1|TRBJ1-1|.
CASSYLSTGSTEAFF
TGTGCCAGCAGCTATCTATCGACAGGGAGCACTGAAGCTTTCTTT
>TRBV2|.|TRBJ1-1|.
CASSVSRGNTEAFF
TGTGCCAGCAGTGTCAGTCGGGGGAACACTGAAGCTTTCTTT
>TRBV27|.|TRBJ2-7|medium-sized
CASSPGSGQSSYEQYF
TGTGCCAGCAGCCCAGGCTCCGGACAGTCCTCCTACGAGCAGTACTTC
>TRBV7-9|TRBD2|TRBJ2-2|.
CASSPDSGGALAGVWELFF
TGTGCCAGCAGCCCCGATAGCGGGGGGGCCTTGGCTGGCGTTTGGGAGCTGTTTTTT
>TRBV11-3|TRBD2|TRBJ2-2|.
CASSGGAGELFF
TGTGCCAGCAGCGGGGGGGCCGGGGAGCTGTTTTTT
>TRBV27|TRBD2|TRBJ2-3|.
CASRMGLSTDTQYF
TGTGCCAGCAGAATGGGACTATCCACAGATACGCAGTATTTT
>TRBV18|TRBD2|TRBJ2-7|.
CASSPGLAGVQEQYF
TGTGCCAGCTCACCGGGACTAGCGGGAGTTCAGGAGCAGTACTTC
>TRBV4-3|TRBD1|TRBJ1-3|.
CASSQRTGPWSGNTIYF
TGCGCCAGCAGCCAACGGACAGGTCCCTGGTCTGGAAACACCATATATTTT
>TRBV10-3|TRBD2|TRBJ2-5|.
CAIRLAGKETQYF
TGTGCCATCAGACTAGCGGGAAAAGAGACCCAGTACTTC
>TRBV2|.|TRBJ1-2|.
CASSFAERSTF
TGTGCCAGCAGCTTCGCCGAGCGCTCCACCTTC
>TRBV19|.|TRBJ1-6|.
CASSSRDKSSYNSPLHF
TGTGCCAGTAGTTCCCGGGACAAGAGCTCCTATAATTCACCCCTCCACTTT
>TRBV5-6|.|TRBJ2-4|.
CASSQQGPIQYF
TGTGCCAGCAGCCAGCAGGGCCCCATTCAGTACTTC
>TRBV19|.|TRBJ2-7|.
CASSKPGQPRDEQYF
TGTGCCAGTAGTAAGCCAGGACAGCCCAGGGACGAGCAGTACTTC
>TRBV5-1|TRBD2|TRBJ2-7|.
CASSLAGGAYEQYF
TGCGCCAGCAGCCTAGCGGGGGGTGCCTACGAGCAGTACTTC